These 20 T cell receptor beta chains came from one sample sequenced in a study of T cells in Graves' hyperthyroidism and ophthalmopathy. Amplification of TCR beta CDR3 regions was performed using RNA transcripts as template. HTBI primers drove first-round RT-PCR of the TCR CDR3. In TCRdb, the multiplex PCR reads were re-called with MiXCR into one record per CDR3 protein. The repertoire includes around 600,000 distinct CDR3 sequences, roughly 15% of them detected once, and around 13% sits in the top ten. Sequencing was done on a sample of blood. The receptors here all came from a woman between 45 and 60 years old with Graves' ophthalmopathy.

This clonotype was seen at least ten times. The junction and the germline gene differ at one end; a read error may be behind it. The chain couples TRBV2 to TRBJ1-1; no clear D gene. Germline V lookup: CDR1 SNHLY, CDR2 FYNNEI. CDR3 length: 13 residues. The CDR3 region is CASSEGGVTEAFF. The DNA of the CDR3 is TGTGCCAGCAGCGAAGGTGGAGTTACTGAAGCTTTCTTT.

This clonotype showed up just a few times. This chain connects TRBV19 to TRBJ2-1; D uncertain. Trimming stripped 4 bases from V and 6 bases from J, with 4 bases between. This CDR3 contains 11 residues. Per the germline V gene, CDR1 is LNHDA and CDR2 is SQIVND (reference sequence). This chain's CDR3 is CASSTFNEQFF. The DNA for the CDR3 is TGTGCCAGTAGTACCTTCAATGAGCAGTTCTTC.

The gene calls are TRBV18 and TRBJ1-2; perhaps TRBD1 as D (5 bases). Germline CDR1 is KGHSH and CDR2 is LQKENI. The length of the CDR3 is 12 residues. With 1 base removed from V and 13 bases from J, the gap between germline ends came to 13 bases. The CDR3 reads CASSPRGGTLTF. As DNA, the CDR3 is TGTGCCAGCTCACCACGGGGCGGTACGCTCACCTTC.

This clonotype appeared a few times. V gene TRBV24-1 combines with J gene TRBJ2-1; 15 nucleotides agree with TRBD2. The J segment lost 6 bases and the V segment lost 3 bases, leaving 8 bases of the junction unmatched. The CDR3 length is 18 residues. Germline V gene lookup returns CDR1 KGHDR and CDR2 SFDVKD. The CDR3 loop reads CATSDDGLAGGRRNEQFF. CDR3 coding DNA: TGTGCCACCAGTGATGATGGACTAGCGGGAGGGAGACGCAATGAGCAGTTCTTC.

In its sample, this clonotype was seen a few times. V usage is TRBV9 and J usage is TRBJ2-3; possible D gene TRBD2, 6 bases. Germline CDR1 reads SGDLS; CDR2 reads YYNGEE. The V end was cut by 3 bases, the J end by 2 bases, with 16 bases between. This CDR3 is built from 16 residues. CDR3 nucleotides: TGTGCCAGCAGCGCCCATCCGGGACTCAACACAGATACGCAGTATTTT. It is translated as CASSAHPGLNTDTQYF. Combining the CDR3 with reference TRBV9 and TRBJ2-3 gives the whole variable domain DSGVTQTPKHLITATGQRVTLRCSPRSGDLSVYWYQQSLDQGLQFLIQYYNGEERAKGNILERFSAQQFPDLHSELNLSSLELGDSALYFCASSAHPGLNTDTQYFGPGTRLTVL.

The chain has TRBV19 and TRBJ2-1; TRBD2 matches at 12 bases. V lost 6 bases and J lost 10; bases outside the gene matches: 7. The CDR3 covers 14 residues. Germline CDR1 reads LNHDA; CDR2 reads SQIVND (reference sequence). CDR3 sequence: CASSSLAGGGEQFF. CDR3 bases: TGTGCCAGTAGCTCTCTAGCGGGGGGGGGCGAGCAGTTCTTC.

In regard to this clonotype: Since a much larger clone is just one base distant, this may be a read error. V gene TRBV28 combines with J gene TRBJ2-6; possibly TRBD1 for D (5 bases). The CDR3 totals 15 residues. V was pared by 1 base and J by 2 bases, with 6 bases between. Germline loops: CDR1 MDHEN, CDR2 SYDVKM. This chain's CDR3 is CASSLLGAGANVLTF. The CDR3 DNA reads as TGTGCCAGCAGTTTATTAGGGGCTGGGGCCAACGTCCTGACTTTC.

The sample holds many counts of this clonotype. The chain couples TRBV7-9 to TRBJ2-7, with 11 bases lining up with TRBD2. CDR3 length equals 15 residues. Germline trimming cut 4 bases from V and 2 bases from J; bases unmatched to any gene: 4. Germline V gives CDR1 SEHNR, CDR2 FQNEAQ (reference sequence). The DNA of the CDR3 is TGTGCCAGCAGCTCCTCGACTAGCGGGACCTACGAGCAGTACTTC. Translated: CASSSSTSGTYEQYF. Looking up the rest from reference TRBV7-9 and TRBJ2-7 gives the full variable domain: DTGVSQNPRHKITKRGQNVTFRCDPISEHNRLYWYRQTLGQGPEFLTYFQNEAQLEKSRLLSDRFSAERPKGSFSTLEIQRTEQGDSAMYLCASSSSTSGTYEQYFGPGTRLTVT.

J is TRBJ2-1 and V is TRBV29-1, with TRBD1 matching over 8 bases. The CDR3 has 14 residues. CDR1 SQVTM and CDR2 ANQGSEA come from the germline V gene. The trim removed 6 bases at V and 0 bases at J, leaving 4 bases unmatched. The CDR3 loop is CSVRDRSSYNEQFF. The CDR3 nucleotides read TGCAGCGTCCGGGACAGGAGCTCCTACAATGAGCAGTTCTTC.

The CDR3 DNA is TGTGCCAGCAGCTTAGGTAGGCCTAGCGGTCTCGTCGGGCAGTTCTTC. Translating gives CASSLGRPSGLVGQFF. This sequence joins TRBV11-2 and TRBJ2-1; 7 bases map to TRBD2. V was pared by 1 base and J by 12 bases, with 15 bases of the junction left unmatched. Germline V gene data show CDR1 as SGHAT and CDR2 as FQNNGV. The CDR3 runs to 16 residues.

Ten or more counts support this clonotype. The CDR3 DNA is TGTGCCAGCAGTAGACTAGCTCGACCCTCTGGGGCCAACGTCCTGACTTTC. Translating it yields CASSRLARPSGANVLTF. The chain recombines TRBV12-3 or TRBV12-4 with TRBJ2-6, with TRBD2 identical over 7 bases. The CDR3 is made up of 17 amino acids. V dropped 5 bases and J dropped 0; count of bases not matched to a gene: 7.

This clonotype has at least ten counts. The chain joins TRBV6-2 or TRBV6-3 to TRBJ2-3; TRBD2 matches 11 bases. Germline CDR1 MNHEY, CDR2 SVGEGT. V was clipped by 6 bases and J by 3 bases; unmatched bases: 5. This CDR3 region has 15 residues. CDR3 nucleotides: TGTGCCAGCAGAATAAGACTAGCGGGAACAGATACGCAGTATTTT. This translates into CASRIRLAGTDTQYF.

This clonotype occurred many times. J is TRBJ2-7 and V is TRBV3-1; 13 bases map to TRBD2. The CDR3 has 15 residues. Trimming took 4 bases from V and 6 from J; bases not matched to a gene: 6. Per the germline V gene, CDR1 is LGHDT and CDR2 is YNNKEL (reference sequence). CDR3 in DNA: TGTGCCAGCAGCCTTCGACTAGCGGGAGGACTCGAGCAGTACTTC. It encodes CASSLRLAGGLEQYF.

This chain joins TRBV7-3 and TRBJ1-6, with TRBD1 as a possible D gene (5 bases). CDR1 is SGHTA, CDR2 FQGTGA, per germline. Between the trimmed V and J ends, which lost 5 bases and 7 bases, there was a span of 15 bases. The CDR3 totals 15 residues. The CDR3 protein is CASSRYGTGNSPLHF. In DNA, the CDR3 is TGTGCCAGCAGCCGCTATGGGACGGGCAATTCACCCCTCCACTTT.

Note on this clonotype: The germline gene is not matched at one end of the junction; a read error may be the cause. CDR3: CAGSFSGTPQYYEQYF. In nucleotides, the CDR3 is TGTGCCGGCAGTTTCTCGGGGACTCCCCAGTACTACGAGCAGTACTTC. V usage is TRBV27 and J usage is TRBJ2-7, with D perhaps matching TRBD2 (6 bases). The length of the CDR3 is 16 residues. CDR1 is MNHEY and CDR2 is SMNVEV in the germline V gene (reference sequence).

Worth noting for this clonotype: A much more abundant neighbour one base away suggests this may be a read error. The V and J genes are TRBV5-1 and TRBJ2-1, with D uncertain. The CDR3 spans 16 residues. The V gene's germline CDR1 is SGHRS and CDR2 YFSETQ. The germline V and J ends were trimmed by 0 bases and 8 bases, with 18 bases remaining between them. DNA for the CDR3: TGCGCCAGCAGCTTGGAAATGATGGCAACTGGGGATGAGCAGTTCTTC. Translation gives CASSLEMMATGDEQFF.

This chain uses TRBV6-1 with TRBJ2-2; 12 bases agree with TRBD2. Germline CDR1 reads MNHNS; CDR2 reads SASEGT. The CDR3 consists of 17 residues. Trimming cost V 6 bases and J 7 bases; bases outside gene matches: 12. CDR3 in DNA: TGTGCCAGCAGAGTGGGGACTAGCGGGCTCAGTGGCGGGGAGCTGTTTTTT. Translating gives CASRVGTSGLSGGELFF.

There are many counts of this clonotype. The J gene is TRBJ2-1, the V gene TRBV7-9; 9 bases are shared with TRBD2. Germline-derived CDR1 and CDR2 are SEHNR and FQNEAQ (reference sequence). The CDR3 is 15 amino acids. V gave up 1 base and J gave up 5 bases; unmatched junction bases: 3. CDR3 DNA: TGTGCCAGCAGCTTAGGCGGGAGGGTCAACAATGAGCAGTTCTTC. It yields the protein CASSLGGRVNNEQFF.

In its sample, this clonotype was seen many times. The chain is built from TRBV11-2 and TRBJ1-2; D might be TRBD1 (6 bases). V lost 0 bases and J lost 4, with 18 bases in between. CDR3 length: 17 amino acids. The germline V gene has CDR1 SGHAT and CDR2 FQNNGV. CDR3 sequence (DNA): TGTGCCAGCAGCTTAGAGATGGGGGGGCGCGGACTCTATGGCTACACCTTC. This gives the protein CASSLEMGGRGLYGYTF.

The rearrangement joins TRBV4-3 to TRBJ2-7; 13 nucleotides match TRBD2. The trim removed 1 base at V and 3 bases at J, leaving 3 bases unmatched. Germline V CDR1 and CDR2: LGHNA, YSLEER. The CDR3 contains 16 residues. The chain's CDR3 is CASSQGTSGSNYEQYF. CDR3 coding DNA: TGCGCCAGCAGCCAAGGGACTAGCGGGAGTAACTACGAGCAGTACTTC.